Below, 2 T cell receptor beta chains from the same sample are listed, as sequenced in a study of CD8+ T cells in alopecia areata. Reverse transcribed after extraction, RNA yielded cDNA as the sequencing template. Some clones are missing from TCRdb's copy, which holds only in-frame ones; the method was immunoSEQ multiplex PCR. The sample has under 150,000 clones, more than 40% seen once; the top ten hold 0.46%. Treatment: oral pan-JAK inhibitor, 5-10 mg twice daily. The sample in question was CD4+ T cells sorted from blood, obtained at week 4, from a patient treated with tofacitinib. These receptors all stem from a human donor with alopecia areata.

The genes are TRBV5-6 and TRBJ1-1; D remains ambiguous. V was clipped by 2 bases and J by 7 bases, with 12 bases between them. The CDR3 loop spans 13 amino acids. Germline lookup yields CDR1 SGHDT and CDR2 YYEEEE. The CDR3 DNA reads as TGTGCCAGCAGCTTCACTCACGGAAATGAAGCTTTCTTT. It yields the protein CASSFTHGNEAFF.

V usage is TRBV4-1 and J usage is TRBJ2-5; either TRBD1 or TRBD2 may fit D (5 bases each). The CDR3 runs 15 residues. Trimming shortened V by 4 bases and J by 4 bases, and 16 bases separated the two germline ends. Looked up from germline, CDR1 is MGHRA and CDR2 is YSYEKL. CDR3 bases: TGCGCCAGCAGCCCCTTGATCGGGGCCGGAGAGACCCAGTACTTC. It translates to CASSPLIGAGETQYF.